This is a list of T cell receptor beta chains from one sample in a study of cytomegalovirus exposure and HLA in healthy donors. The protocol was immunoSEQ multiplex PCR, while the TCRdb copy is restricted to in-frame clones and leaves out a portion. The table includes roughly 110,000 clones, about 71% detected once. Source material: PBMCs. Receptors originate from a boy aged 5-17 years in good health and CMV-seronegative. Each CDR3 is given with its conserved first and last residue. D genes are given only for firm matches. Expanded clones get a size class; other rows say once, few or many, or leave the size out.

D | size | J | V | CDR3 | DNA
. | . | TRBJ2-7 | TRBV2 | CASRTPEPYEQYF | TGTGCCAGCCGGACACCCGAACCCTACGAGCAGTACTTC
. | once | TRBJ2-7 | TRBV27 | CASSTRRTDFYEQYF | TGTGCCAGCAGTACCCGCCGGACAGATTTCTACGAGCAGTACTTC
TRBD1 | . | TRBJ1-6 | TRBV19 | CASTLTGGGSPLHF | TGTGCCAGTACCCTGACAGGGGGCGGGTCACCCCTCCACTTT
. | . | TRBJ1-5 | TRBV19 | CASSIGFRGPRGNQPQHF | TGTGCCAGTAGTATAGGTTTCAGGGGCCCTAGGGGCAATCAGCCCCAGCATTTT
. | . | TRBJ2-3 | TRBV7-9 | CASSLSTRSSTDTQYF | TGTGCCAGCAGCCTTTCGACTAGATCTAGCACAGATACGCAGTATTTT
. | . | TRBJ2-7 | TRBV9 | CASTQRDTAYEQYF | TGTGCCAGCACCCAACGGGACACAGCCTACGAGCAGTACTTC
. | . | TRBJ2-1 | TRBV9 | CASSVGSVSEQFF | TGTGCCAGCAGCGTAGGGTCGGTATCGGAGCAGTTCTTC
TRBD2 | few | TRBJ2-1 | TRBV7-9 | CASSPTSGSSYNEQFF | TGTGCCAGCAGCCCTACTAGCGGCAGCTCCTACAATGAGCAGTTCTTC
TRBD2 | few | TRBJ2-3 | TRBV6-4 | CASSERGGTDTQYF | TGTGCCAGCAGTGAGCGGGGGGGCACAGATACGCAGTATTTT
TRBD1 | . | TRBJ2-6 | TRBV30 | CAWSRSRLDRQYSGANVLTF | TGTGCCTGGAGTAGATCGCGGTTGGACAGGCAATACTCTGGGGCCAACGTCCTGACTTTC
. | few | TRBJ2-1 | TRBV21-1 | CASSNGTGSYNEQFF | TGTGCCAGCAGCAACGGGACAGGGTCCTACAATGAGCAGTTCTTC
. | . | TRBJ2-7 | TRBV19 | CASSWDLEGEQYF | TGTGCCAGTAGTTGGGATCTCGAGGGCGAGCAGTACTTC
TRBD1 | . | TRBJ1-6 | TRBV13 | CASSAAGTGGSSYNSPLHF | TGTGCCAGCAGTGCAGCGGGGACAGGGGGCAGTTCCTATAATTCACCCCTCCACTTT
TRBD1 | . | TRBJ1-1 | TRBV28 | CASATGGTEAFF | TGTGCCAGCGCAACAGGGGGCACTGAAGCTTTCTTT